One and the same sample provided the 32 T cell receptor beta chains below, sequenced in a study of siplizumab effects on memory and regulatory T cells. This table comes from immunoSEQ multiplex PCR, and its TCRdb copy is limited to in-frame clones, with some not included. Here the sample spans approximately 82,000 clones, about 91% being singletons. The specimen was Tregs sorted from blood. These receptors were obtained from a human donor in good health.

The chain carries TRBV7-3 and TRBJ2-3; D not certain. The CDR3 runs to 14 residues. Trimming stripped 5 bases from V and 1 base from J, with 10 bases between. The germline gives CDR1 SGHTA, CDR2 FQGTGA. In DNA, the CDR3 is TGTGCCAGCAGCCGGGTTCAGGGCACAGATACGCAGTATTTT. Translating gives CASSRVQGTDTQYF.

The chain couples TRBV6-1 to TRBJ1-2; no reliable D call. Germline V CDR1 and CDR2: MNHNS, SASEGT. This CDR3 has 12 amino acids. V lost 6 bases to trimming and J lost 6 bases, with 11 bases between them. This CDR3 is CASRGRGDGYTF. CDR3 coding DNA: TGTGCCAGCAGGGGCCGGGGAGATGGCTACACCTTC.

The CDR3 DNA reads TGTGCCAGCAGTTCGGGGTCCTACGAGCAGTACTTC. This encodes CASSSGSYEQYF. The rearrangement uses TRBV6-6 and TRBJ2-7, with a tentative D call TRBD2 (5 bases). V lost 4 bases, J lost 1 base, and 5 bases lay in between. The CDR3 covers 12 residues. CDR1 MNHNY and CDR2 SVGAGI come from the germline V gene (reference sequence).

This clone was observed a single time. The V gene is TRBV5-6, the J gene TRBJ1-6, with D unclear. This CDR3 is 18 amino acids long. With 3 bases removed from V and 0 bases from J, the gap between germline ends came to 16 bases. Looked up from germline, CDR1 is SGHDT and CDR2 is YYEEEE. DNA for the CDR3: TGTGCCAGCAGCTGGGGTATGGCCTCTAGCTCCTATAATTCACCCCTCCACTTT. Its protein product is CASSWGMASSSYNSPLHF.

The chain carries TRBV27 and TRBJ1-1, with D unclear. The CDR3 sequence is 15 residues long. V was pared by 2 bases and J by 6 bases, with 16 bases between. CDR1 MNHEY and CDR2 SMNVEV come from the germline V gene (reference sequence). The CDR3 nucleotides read TGTGCCAGCAGTTTAGGCAGTGTTTATAGATCTGAAGCTTTCTTT. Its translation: CASSLGSVYRSEAFF.

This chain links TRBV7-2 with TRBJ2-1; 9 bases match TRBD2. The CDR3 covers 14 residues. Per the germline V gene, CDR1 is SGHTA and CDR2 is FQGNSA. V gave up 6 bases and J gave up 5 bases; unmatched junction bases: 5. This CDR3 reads CASRSGGKDNEQFF. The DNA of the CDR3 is TGTGCCAGCAGAAGCGGGGGGAAAGACAATGAGCAGTTCTTC.

CDR3 DNA: TGCGCCAGCAGCCAAGATTTCACAGGGTCCTACAATGAGCAGTTCTTC. Translating it yields CASSQDFTGSYNEQFF. The chain combines TRBV4-3 with TRBJ2-1; D is possibly TRBD1 (6 bases). The CDR3 is made up of 16 amino acids. CDR1 and CDR2 (germline): LGHNA, YSLEER. V was shortened by 0 bases and J by 1 base, with 10 bases between the two germline ends.

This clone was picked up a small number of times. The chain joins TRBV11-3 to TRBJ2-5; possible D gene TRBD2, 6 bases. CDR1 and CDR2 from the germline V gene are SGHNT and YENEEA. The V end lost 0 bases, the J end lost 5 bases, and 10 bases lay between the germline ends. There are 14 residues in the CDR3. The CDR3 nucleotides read TGTGCCAGCAGCTTAGACGGGAGTTTGGAGACCCAGTACTTC. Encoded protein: CASSLDGSLETQYF.

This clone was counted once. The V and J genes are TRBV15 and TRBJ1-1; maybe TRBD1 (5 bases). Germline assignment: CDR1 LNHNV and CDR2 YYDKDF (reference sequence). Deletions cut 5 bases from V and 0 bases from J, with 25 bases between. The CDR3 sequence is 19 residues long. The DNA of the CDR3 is TGTGCCACCAGCTACCGGGACGGCTCCTTTACGAGAATGAACACTGAAGCTTTCTTT. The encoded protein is CATSYRDGSFTRMNTEAFF.

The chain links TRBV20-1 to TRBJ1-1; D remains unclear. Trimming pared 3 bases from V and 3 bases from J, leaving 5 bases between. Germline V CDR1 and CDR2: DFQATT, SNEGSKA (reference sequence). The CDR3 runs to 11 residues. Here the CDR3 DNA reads TGCAGTGCTAGCAGGTACACTGAAGCTTTCTTT. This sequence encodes CSASRYTEAFF.

CDR3 nucleotides: TGTGCCAGCAGTGCCACAGGGGTTAGCTCCTACGAGCAGTACTTC. This encodes CASSATGVSSYEQYF. This sequence joins TRBV6-6 and TRBJ2-7; 7 nucleotides match TRBD1. The J segment lost 0 bases and the V segment lost 5 bases, leaving 7 bases of the junction unmatched. The CDR3 contains 15 residues. Germline V CDR1 and CDR2: MNHNY, SVGAGI (reference sequence).

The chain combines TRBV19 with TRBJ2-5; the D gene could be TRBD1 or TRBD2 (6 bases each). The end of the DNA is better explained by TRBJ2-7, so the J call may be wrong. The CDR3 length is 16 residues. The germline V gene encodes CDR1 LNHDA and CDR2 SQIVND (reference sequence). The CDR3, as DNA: TGTGCCAGTAGTATAGATCGGAGGGGGACAAACTACGAGCAGTACTTC. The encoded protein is CASSIDRRGTNYEQYF.

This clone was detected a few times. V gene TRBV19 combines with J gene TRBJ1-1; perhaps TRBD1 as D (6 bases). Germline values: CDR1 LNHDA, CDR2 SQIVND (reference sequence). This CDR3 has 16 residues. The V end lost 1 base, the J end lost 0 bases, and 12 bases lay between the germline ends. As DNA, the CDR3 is TGTGCCAGTAGTATAGTTCAGGGGACTATGAACACTGAAGCTTTCTTT. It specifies CASSIVQGTMNTEAFF.

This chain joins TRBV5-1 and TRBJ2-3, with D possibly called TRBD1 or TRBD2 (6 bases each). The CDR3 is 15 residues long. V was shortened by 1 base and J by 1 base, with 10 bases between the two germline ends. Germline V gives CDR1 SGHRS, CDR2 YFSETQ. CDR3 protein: CASSLRGVGTDTQYF. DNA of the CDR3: TGCGCCAGCAGCTTGAGGGGGGTTGGCACAGATACGCAGTATTTT.

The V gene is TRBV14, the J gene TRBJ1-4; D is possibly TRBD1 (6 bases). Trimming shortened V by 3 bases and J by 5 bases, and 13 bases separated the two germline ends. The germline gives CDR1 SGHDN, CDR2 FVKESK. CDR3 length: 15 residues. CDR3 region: CASSHRGGGNEKLFF. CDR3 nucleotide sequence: TGTGCCAGCAGCCATCGTGGAGGGGGGAATGAAAAACTGTTTTTT.

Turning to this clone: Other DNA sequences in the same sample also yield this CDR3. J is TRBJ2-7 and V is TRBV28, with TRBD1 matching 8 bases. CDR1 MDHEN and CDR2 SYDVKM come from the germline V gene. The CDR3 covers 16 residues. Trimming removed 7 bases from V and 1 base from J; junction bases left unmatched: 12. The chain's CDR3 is CASTFWDRRASYEQYF. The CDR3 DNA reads TGTGCCAGCACCTTCTGGGACAGGAGGGCTTCCTACGAGCAGTACTTC.

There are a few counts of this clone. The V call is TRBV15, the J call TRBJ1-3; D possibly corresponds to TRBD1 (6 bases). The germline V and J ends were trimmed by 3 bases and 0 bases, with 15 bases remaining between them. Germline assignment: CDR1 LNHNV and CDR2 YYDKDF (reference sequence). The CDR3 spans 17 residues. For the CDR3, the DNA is TGTGCCACCAGCAGCCGCAGGGGCCTGAGCTCTGGAAACACCATATATTTT. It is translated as CATSSRRGLSSGNTIYF.

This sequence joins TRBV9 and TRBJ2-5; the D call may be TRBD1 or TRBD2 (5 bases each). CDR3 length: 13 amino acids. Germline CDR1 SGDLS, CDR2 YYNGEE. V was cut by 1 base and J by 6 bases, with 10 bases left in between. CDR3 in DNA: TGTGCCAGCAGCGTAATCACGGGGCAGACCCAGTACTTC. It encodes CASSVITGQTQYF.

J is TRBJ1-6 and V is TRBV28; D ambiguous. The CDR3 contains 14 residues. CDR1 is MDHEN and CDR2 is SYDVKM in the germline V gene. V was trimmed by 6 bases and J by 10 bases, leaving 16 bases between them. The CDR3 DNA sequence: TGTGCCAGCAGGTTGTCACTTAAACTGTCACCCCTCCACTTT. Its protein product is CASRLSLKLSPLHF.

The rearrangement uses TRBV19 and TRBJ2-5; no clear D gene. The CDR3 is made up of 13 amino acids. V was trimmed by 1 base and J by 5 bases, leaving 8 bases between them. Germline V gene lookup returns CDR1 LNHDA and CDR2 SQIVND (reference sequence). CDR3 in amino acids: CASSIVGRETQYF. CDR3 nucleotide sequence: TGTGCCAGTAGTATAGTAGGGCGGGAGACCCAGTACTTC.

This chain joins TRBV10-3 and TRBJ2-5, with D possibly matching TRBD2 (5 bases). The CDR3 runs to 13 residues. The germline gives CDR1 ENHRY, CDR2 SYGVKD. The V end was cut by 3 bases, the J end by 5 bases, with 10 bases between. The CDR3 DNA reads TGTGCCATCAGTGAACGGGAATTGGAGACCCAGTACTTC. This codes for CAISERELETQYF.

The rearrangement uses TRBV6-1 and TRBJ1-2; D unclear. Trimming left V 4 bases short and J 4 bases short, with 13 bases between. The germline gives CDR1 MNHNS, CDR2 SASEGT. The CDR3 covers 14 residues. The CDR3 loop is CASSGRPDPYGYTF. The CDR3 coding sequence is TGTGCCAGCAGTGGTCGGCCGGACCCCTATGGCTACACCTTC.

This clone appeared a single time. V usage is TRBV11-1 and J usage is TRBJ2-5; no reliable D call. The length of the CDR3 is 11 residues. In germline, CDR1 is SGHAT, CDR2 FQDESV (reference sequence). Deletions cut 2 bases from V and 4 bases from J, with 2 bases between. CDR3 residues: CASSLRETQYF. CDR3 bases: TGTGCCAGCAGCTTAAGAGAGACCCAGTACTTC.

CDR3 amino acids: CASSPGGIFFAYGYTF. For the CDR3, the DNA is TGTGCCAGCAGTCCAGGTGGGATTTTCTTCGCCTATGGCTACACCTTC. This sequence joins TRBV28 and TRBJ1-2, with D unclear. Deletions cut 5 bases from V and 4 bases from J, with 20 bases between. CDR3 size: 16 residues. Per germline, CDR1 MDHEN and CDR2 SYDVKM.

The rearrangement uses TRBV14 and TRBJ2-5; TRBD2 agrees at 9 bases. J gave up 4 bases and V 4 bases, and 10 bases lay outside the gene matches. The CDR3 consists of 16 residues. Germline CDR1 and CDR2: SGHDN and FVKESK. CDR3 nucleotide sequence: TGTGCCAGCAGCCCCCGTAGCGGGGGCCGGGTAGAGACCCAGTACTTC. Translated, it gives CASSPRSGGRVETQYF.

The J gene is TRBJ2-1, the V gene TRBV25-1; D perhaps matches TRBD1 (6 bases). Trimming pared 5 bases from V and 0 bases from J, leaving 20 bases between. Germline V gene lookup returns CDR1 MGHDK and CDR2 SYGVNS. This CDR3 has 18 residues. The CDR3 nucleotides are TGTGCCAGCAGTACGCTCGCAGGACAGCTTAGCTCCTACAATGAGCAGTTCTTC. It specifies CASSTLAGQLSSYNEQFF.

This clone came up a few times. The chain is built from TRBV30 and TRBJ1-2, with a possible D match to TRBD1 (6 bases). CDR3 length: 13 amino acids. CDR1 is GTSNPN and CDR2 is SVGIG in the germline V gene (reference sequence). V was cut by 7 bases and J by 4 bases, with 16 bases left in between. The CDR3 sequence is CAYTTDRFYGYTF. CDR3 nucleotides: TGTGCCTACACAACCGACAGGTTCTATGGCTACACCTTC.

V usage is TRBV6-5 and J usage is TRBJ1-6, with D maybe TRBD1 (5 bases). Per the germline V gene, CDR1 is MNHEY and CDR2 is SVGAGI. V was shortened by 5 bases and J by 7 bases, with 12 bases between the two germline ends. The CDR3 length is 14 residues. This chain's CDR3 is CASSTGVVNSPLHF. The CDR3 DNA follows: TGTGCCAGCAGTACGGGGGTTGTCAATTCACCCCTCCACTTT.

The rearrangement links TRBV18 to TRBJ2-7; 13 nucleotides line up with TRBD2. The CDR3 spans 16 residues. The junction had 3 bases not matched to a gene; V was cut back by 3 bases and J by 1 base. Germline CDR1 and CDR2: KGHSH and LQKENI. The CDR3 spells CASSPLLAGGSYEQYF. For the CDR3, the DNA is TGTGCCAGCTCACCCCTACTAGCGGGGGGGTCCTACGAGCAGTACTTC.

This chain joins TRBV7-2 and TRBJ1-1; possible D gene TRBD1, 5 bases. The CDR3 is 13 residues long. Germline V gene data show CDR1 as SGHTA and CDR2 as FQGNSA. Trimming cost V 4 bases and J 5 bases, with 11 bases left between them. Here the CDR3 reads CASSSRWGTEAFF. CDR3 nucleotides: TGTGCCAGCAGCTCCCGTTGGGGGACTGAAGCTTTCTTT.

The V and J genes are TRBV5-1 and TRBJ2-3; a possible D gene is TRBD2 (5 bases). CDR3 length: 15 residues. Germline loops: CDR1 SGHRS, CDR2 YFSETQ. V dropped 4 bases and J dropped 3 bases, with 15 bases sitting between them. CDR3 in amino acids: CASSAWTGLTDTQYF. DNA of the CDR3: TGCGCCAGCAGCGCCTGGACTGGCTTGACAGATACGCAGTATTTT.

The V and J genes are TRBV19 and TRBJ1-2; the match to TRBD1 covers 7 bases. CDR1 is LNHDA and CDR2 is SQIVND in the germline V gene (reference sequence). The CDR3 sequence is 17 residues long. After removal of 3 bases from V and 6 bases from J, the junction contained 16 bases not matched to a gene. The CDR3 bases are TGTGCCAGTAGTATTTGGGTCATGAGGGGGCGCGGGAATGGCTACACCTTC. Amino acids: CASSIWVMRGRGNGYTF.